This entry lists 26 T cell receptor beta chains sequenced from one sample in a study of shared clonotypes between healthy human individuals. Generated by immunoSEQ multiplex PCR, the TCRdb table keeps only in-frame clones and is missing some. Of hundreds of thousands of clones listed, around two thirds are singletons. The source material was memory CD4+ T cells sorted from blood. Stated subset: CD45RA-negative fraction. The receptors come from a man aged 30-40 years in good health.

CDR3 DNA: TGTGCCAGCAGGTCCGGGACTAGCGGGAGGGGTTCCTACAATGAGCAGTTCTTC. It yields the protein CASRSGTSGRGSYNEQFF. The chain uses TRBV2 and TRBJ2-1; 16 bases are a match to TRBD2. Per germline, CDR1 SNHLY and CDR2 FYNNEI. Unmatched junction bases numbered 6, after V lost 6 bases and J lost 1 base. This CDR3 spans 18 amino acids.

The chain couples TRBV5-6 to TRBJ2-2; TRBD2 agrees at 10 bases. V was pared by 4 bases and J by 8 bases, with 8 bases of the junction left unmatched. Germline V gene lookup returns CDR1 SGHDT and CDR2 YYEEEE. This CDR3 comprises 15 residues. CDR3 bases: TGTGCCAGCAGCGCCGGACTAGCGGATCGGGGGGAGCTGTTTTTT. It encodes CASSAGLADRGELFF. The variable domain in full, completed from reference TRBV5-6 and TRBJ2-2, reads DAGVTQSPTHLIKTRGQQVTLRCSPKSGHDTVSWYQQALGQGPQFIFQYYEEEERQRGNFPDRFSGHQFPNYSSELNVNALLLGDSALYLCASSAGLADRGELFFGEGSRLTVL.

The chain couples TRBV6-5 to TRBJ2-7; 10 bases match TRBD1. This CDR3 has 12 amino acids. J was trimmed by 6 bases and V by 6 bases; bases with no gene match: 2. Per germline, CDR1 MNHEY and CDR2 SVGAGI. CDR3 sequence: CASRDRGGEQYF. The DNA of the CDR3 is TGTGCCAGCAGGGACAGGGGGGGCGAGCAGTACTTC.

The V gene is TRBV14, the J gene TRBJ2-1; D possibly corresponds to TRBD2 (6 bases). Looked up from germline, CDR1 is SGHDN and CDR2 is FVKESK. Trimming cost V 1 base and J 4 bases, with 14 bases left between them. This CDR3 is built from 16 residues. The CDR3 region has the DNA TGTGCCAGCAGCCAAGGAACGGGAGTAGTTTACAATGAGCAGTTCTTC. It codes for CASSQGTGVVYNEQFF.

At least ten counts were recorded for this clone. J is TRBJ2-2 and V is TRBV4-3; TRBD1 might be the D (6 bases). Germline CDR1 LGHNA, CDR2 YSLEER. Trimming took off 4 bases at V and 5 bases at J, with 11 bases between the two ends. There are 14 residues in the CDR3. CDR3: CASSRTALTGELFF. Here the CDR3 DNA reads TGCGCCAGCAGCCGGACAGCTTTAACCGGGGAGCTGTTTTTT.

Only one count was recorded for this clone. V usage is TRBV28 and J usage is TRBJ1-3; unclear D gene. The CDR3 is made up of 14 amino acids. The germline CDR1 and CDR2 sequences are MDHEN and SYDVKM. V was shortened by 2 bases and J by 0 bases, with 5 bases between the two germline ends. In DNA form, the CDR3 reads TGTGCCAGCAGTTTAGGGTACTCTGGAAACACCATATATTTT. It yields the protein CASSLGYSGNTIYF.

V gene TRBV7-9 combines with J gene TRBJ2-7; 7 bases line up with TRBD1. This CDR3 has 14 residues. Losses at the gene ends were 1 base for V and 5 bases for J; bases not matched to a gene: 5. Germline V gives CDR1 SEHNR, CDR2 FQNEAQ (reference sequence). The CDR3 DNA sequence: TGTGCCAGCAGCTTAGGACAGGGATTCAACGAGCAGTACTTC. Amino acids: CASSLGQGFNEQYF.

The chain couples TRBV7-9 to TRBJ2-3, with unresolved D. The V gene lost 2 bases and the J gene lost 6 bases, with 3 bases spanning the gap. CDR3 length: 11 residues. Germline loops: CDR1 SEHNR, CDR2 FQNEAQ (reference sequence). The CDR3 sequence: CASSLYDTQYF. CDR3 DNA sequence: TGTGCCAGCAGCTTATATGATACGCAGTATTTT.

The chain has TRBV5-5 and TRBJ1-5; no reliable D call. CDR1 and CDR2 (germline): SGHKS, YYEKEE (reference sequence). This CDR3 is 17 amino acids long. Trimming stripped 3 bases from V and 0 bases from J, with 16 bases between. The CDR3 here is CASSSRLVDYSNQPQHF. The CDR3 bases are TGTGCCAGCAGCTCCCGGTTGGTAGATTATAGCAATCAGCCCCAGCATTTT.

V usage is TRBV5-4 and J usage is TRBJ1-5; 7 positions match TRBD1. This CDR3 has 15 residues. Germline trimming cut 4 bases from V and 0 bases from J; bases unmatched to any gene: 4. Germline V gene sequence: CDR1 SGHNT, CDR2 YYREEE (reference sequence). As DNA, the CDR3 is TGTGCCAGCAGCGCCGGGACAGATAGCAATCAGCCCCAGCATTTT. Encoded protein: CASSAGTDSNQPQHF. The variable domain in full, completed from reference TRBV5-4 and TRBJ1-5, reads ETGVTQSPTHLIKTRGQQVTLRCSSQSGHNTVSWYQQALGQGPQFIFQYYREEENGRGNFPPRFSGLQFPNYSSELNVNALELDDSALYLCASSAGTDSNQPQHFGDGTRLSIL.

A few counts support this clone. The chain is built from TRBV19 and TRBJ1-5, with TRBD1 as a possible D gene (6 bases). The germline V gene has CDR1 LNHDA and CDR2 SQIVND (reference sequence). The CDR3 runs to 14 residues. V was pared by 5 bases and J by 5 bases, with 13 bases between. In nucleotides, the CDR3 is TGTGCCAGTAGTGTCAGGGGAGAGGATCAGCCCCAGCATTTT. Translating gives CASSVRGEDQPQHF.

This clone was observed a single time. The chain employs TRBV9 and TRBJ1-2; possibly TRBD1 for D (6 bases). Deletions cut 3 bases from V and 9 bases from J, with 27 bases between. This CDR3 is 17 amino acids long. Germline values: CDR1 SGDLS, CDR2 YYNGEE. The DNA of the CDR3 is TGTGCCAGCAGCGCGGGCCTAGAAGATAACAGGGCGTTGCGCTACACCTTC. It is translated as CASSAGLEDNRALRYTF.

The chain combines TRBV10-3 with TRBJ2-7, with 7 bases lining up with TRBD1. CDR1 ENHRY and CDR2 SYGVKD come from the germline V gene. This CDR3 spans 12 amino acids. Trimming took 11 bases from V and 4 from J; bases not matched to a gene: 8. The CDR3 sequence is CAGGQTDYEQYF. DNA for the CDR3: TGTGCCGGGGGACAGACAGATTACGAGCAGTACTTC.

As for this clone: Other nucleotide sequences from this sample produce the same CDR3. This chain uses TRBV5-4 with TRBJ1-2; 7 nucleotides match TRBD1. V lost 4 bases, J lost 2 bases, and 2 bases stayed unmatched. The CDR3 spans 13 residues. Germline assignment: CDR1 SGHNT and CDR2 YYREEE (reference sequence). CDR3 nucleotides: TGTGCCAGCAGCCCGGACAGGAACTATGGCTACACCTTC. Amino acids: CASSPDRNYGYTF.

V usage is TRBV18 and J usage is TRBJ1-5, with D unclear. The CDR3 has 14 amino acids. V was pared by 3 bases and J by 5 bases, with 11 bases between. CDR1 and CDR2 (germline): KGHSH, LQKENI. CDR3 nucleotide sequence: TGTGCCAGCTCACCTTCCAGCCGCGATCAGCCCCAGCATTTT. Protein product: CASSPSSRDQPQHF. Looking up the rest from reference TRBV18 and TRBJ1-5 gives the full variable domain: NAGVMQNPRHLVRRRGQEARLRCSPMKGHSHVYWYRQLPEEGLKFMVYLQKENIIDESGMPKERFSAEFPKEGPSILRIQQVVRGDSAAYFCASSPSSRDQPQHFGDGTRLSIL.

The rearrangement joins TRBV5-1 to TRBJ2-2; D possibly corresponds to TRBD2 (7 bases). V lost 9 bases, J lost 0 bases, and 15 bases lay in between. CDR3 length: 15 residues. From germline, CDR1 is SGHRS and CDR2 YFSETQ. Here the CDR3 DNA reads TGCGCCACCCAGTGGGGGGGCGCGAACACCGGGGAGCTGTTTTTT. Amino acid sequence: CATQWGGANTGELFF. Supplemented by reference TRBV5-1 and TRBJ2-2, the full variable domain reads KAGVTQTPRYLIKTRGQQVTLSCSPISGHRSVSWYQQTPGQGLQFLFEYFSETQRNKGNFPGRFSGRQFSNSRSEMNVSTLELGDSALYLCATQWGGANTGELFFGEGSRLTVL.

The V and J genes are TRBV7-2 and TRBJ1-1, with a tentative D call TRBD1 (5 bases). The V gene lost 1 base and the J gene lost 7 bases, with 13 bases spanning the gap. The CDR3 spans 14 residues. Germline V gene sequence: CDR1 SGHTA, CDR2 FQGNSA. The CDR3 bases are TGTGCCAGCAGCTTAGTACAGAGGGGCCTTGAAGCTTTCTTT. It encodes CASSLVQRGLEAFF.

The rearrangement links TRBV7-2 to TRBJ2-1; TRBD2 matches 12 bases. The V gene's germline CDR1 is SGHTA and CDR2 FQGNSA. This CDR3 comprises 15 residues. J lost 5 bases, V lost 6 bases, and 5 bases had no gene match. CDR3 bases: TGTGCCAGCAGTATGGGACTAGCGGGTAACAATGAGCAGTTCTTC. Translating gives CASSMGLAGNNEQFF.

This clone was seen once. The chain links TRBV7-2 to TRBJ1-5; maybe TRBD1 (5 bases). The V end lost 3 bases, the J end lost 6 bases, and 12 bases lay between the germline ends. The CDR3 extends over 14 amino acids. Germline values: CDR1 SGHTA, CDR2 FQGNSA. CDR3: CASSFRRASQPQHF. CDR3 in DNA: TGTGCCAGCAGCTTCCGCAGGGCGAGTCAGCCCCAGCATTTT.

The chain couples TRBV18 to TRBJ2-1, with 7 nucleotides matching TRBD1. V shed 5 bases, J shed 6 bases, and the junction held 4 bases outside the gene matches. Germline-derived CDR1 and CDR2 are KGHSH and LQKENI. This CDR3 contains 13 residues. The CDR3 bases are TGTGCCAGCTCAGTACAGGGGAGCAATGAGCAGTTCTTC. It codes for CASSVQGSNEQFF.

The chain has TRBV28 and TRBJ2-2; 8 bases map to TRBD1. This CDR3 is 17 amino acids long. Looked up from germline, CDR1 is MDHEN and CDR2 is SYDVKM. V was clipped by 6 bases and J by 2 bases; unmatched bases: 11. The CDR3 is CASSSPRTGKNTGELFF. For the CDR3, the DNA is TGTGCCAGCAGCTCACCTAGGACAGGGAAAAACACCGGGGAGCTGTTTTTT.

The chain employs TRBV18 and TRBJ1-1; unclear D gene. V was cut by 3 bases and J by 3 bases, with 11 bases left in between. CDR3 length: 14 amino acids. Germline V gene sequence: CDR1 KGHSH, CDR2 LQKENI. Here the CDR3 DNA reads TGTGCCAGCTCACCTCTACGTACCGACACTGAAGCTTTCTTT. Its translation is CASSPLRTDTEAFF.

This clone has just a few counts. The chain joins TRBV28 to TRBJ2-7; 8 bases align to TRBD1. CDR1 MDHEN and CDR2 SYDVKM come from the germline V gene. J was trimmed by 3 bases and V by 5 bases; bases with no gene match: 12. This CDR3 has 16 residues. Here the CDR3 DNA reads TGTGCCAGCAGTATCCTGCCTGGGGGACAGGTCTACGAGCAGTACTTC. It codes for CASSILPGGQVYEQYF.

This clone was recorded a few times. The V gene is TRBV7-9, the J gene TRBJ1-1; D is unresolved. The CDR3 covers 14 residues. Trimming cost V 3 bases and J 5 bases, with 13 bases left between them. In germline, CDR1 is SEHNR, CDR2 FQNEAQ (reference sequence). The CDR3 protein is CASSFFSGETEAFF. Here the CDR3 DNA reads TGTGCCAGCAGCTTCTTTTCCGGGGAGACTGAAGCTTTCTTT.

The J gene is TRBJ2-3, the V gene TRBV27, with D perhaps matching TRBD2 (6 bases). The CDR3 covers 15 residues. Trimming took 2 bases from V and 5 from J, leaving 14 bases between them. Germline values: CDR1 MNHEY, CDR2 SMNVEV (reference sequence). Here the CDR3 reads CASSLRPTGEDTQYF. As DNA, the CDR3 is TGTGCCAGCAGTTTAAGGCCCACGGGGGAAGATACGCAGTATTTT.

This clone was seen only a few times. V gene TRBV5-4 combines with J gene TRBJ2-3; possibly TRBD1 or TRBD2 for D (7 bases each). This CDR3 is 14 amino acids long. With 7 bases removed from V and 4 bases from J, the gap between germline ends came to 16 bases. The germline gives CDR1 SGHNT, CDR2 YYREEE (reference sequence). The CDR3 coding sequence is TGTGCCAGCGCGTTTGGGAGGGGGCCAGATACGCAGTATTTT. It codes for CASAFGRGPDTQYF. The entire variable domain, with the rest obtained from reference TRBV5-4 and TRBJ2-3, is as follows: ETGVTQSPTHLIKTRGQQVTLRCSSQSGHNTVSWYQQALGQGPQFIFQYYREEENGRGNFPPRFSGLQFPNYSSELNVNALELDDSALYLCASAFGRGPDTQYFGPGTRLTVL.